This TCR beta chain derives from a study of cytomegalovirus exposure and HLA in healthy donors. Across the study: Early release data held 85 million to 95 million unique TCRs from HLA-typed donors. Overall study findings and caveats: Beyond CMV serostatus, there was no information to go on about immune exposure. There were 160 or so TCR beta chains listed as cytomegalovirus-associated.

V gave up 4 bases and J gave up 7 bases; unmatched junction bases: 9. The germline gives CDR1 SQVTM, CDR2 ANQGSEA. This CDR3 has 13 residues. The PCR contained 60 Vbeta and 13 Jbeta primers. Method: immunoSEQ multiplex PCR; TCRdb's copy keeps in-frame clones and lacks some. The data contain about 62,000 clones, approximately 75% of them singletons. For this clone: Its antigen is still unknown.

The sequence derives from a woman aged 25 to 39 in good health and CMV-seronegative. Sequenced: PBMCs. The chain recombines TRBV29-1 with TRBJ1-2, with 7 bases matching TRBD1. The CDR3 spells CSVATGTGFGYTF. CDR3 sequence (DNA): TGCAGCGTTGCGACAGGGACGGGCTTTGGCTACACCTTC.